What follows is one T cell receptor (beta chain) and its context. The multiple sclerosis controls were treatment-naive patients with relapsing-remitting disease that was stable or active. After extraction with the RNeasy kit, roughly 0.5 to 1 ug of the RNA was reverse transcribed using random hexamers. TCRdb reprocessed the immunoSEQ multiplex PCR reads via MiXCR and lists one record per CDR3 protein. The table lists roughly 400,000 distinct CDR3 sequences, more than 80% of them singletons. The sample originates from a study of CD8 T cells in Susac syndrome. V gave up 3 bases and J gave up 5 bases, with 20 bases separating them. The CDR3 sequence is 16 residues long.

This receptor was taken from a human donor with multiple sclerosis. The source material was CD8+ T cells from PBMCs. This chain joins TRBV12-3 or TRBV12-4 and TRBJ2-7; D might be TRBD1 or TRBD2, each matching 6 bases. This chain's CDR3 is CASSFNLGAGGNEQYF. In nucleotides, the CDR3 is TGTGCCAGCAGTTTTAATCTGGGGGCTGGGGGGAACGAGCAGTACTTC.